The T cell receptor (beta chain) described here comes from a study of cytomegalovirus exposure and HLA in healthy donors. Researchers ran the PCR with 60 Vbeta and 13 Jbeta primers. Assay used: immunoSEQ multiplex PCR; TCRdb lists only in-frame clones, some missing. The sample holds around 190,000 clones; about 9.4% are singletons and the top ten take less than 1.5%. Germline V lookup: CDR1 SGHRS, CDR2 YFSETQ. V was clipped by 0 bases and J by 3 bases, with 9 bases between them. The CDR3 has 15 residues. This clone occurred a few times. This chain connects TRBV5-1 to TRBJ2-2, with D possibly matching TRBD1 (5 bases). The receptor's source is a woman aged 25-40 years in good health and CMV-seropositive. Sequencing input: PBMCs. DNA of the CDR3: TGCGCCAGCAGCTTGGACAGGTCCTACACCGGGGAGCTGTTTTTT. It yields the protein CASSLDRSYTGELFF.